The TCR beta chain under discussion was sequenced for a study of T cell changes during pregnancy in multiple sclerosis. The germline V and J ends were trimmed by 3 bases and 9 bases, with 9 bases remaining between them. The CDR3 has 12 residues. The germline V gene encodes CDR1 SNHLY and CDR2 FYNNEI. Sequencing used immunoSEQ multiplex PCR; TCRdb keeps in-frame clones, though not all of them. The sample yields 40,000 to 60,000 clones, 90% to 95% seen once. The V call is TRBV2, the J call TRBJ2-1; D may be TRBD2 (5 bases). Source: CD8+ T cells from peripheral blood mononuclear cells, taken before pregnancy. The sequence derives from a female donor with multiple sclerosis, enrolled in a pregnancy study. The CDR3, as DNA: TGTGCCAGCAGTGACAGGAGGAGTGAGCAGTTCTTC. The encoded protein is CASSDRRSEQFF. The whole variable domain, remainder taken from reference TRBV2 and TRBJ2-1, is EPEVTQTPSHQVTQMGQEVILRCVPISNHLYFYWYRQILGQKVEFLVSFYNNEISEKSEIFDDQFSVERPDGSNFTLKIRSTKLEDSAMYFCASSDRRSEQFFGPGTRLTVL.